This T cell receptor (beta chain) is from a study of cytomegalovirus exposure and HLA in healthy donors. General study results and limits: TCR beta V segments were, for the most part, productive about 87% or about 30% of the time in an earlier analysis. Later, an analysis showed that TCR beta chains associated with HLA were more clonally expanded than others that were equally common. In a later analysis, TCR beta V- and J-gene trimming showed a link to a missense DCLRE1C variant. Associated with cytomegalovirus, according to the listing, were some 150 TCR beta chains.

In regard to this clone: The antigen is not known.

Germline V CDR1 and CDR2: SGHNT, YYREEE (reference sequence). The CDR3 runs 14 residues. With 4 bases clipped from V and 7 bases from J, the junction kept 5 bases outside the gene matches. Amplification used 60 Vbeta primers and 13 Jbeta primers. Libraries were prepared by immunoSEQ multiplex PCR; TCRdb keeps only in-frame clonotypes and omits some of them. The repertoire holds hundreds of thousands of clones, with 77% as singletons. This chain connects TRBV5-4 to TRBJ1-4; 9 positions agree with TRBD1. Sequencing was performed on PBMCs. This sequence was found in a woman aged 60-70 years in good health and CMV-seropositive. Here the CDR3 reads CASSRQGGAEKLFF. The CDR3 DNA is TGTGCCAGCAGCCGACAGGGGGGTGCTGAAAAACTGTTTTTT. The full variable domain, with the rest looked up from reference TRBV5-4 and TRBJ1-4, is ETGVTQSPTHLIKTRGQQVTLRCSSQSGHNTVSWYQQALGQGPQFIFQYYREEENGRGNFPPRFSGLQFPNYSSELNVNALELDDSALYLCASSRQGGAEKLFFGSGTQLSVL.